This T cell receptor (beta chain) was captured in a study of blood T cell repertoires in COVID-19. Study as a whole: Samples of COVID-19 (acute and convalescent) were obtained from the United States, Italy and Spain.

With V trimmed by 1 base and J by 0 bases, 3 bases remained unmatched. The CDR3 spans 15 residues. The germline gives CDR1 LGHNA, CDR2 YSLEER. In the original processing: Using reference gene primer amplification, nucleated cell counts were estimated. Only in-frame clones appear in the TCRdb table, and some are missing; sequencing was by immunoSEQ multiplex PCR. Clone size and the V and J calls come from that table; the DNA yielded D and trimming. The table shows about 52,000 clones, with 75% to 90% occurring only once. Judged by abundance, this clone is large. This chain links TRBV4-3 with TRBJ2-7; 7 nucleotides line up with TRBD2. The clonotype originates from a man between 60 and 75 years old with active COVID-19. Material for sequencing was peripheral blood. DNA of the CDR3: TGCGCCAGCAGCCAAGGGACTAGGGGCTCCTACGAGCAGTACTTC. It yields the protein CASSQGTRGSYEQYF.